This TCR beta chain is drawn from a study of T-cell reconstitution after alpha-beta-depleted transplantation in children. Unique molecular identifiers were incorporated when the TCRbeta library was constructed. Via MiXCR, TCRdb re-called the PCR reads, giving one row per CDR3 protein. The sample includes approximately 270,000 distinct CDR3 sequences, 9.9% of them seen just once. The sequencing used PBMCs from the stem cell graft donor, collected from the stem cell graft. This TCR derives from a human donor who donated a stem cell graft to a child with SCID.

CDR3 coding DNA: TGTGCCAGCTCACCAATGACAGGGAGAGGTTCCACTGAAGCTTTCTTT. This encodes CASSPMTGRGSTEAFF. The chain carries TRBV18 and TRBJ1-1, with TRBD1 identical over 7 bases. The CDR3 consists of 16 residues. V lost 2 bases, J lost 4 bases, and 10 bases stayed unmatched. CDR1 is KGHSH and CDR2 is LQKENI in the germline V gene.